Given below is one TCR beta chain in context. This specimen belongs to a study of patients and donors after allogeneic stem cell transplantation. V was cut by 7 bases and J by 4 bases, with 11 bases left in between. This CDR3 contains 14 residues. TCRdb used MiXCR to reprocess the RT-PCR reads, holding one entry per CDR3 protein. The sample holds 920,000 or so distinct CDR3 sequences, roughly 17% seen once. The TCR sequence derives from a human donor who was either an allogeneic HSCT recipient or a stem cell or donor lymphocyte infusion donor (not recorded which). It is not recorded whose cells these are; they may come from a transplant donor. The V call is TRBV12-3 or TRBV12-4, the J call TRBJ1-6; D unclear. The sequenced sample consisted of blood, either unsorted or a sorted T cell fraction (not recorded which). CDR3 residues: CASTIGEYNSPLHF. The CDR3 region has the DNA TGTGCCAGCACCATTGGGGAGTATAATTCACCCCTCCACTTT.